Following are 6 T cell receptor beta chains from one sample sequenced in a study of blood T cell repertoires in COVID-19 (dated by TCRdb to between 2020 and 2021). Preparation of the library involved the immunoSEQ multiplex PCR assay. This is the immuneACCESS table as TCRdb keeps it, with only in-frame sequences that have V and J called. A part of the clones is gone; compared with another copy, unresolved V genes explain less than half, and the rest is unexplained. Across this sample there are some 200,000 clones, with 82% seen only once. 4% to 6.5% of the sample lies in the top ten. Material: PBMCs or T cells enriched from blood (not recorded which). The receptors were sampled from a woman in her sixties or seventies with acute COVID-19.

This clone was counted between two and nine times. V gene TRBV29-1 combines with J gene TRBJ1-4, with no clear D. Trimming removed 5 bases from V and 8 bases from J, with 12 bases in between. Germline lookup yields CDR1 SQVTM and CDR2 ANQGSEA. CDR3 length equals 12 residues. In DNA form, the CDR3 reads TGCAGCGTTAGTGAGGTTCCGGAAAAACTGTTTTTT. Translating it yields CSVSEVPEKLFF.

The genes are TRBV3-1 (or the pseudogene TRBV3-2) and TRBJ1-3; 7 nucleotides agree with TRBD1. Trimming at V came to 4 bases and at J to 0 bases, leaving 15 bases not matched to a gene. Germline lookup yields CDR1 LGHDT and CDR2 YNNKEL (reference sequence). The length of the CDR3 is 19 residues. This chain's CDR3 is CASSPAGTENLSSGNTIYF. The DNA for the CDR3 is TGTGCCAGCAGCCCAGCCGGGACAGAAAATCTTAGCTCTGGAAACACCATATATTTT.

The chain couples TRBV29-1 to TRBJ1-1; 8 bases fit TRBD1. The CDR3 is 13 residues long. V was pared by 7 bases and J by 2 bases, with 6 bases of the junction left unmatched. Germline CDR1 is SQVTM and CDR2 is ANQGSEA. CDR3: CSDRQGSNTEAFF. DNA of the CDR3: TGCAGCGATCGACAGGGGTCCAACACTGAAGCTTTCTTT.

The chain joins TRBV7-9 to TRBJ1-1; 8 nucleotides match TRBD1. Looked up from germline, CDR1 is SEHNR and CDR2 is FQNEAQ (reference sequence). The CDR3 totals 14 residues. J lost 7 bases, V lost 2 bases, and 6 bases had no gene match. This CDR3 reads CASSLSRGHNEAFF. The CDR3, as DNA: TGTGCCAGCAGCTTATCCAGGGGGCATAATGAAGCTTTCTTT.

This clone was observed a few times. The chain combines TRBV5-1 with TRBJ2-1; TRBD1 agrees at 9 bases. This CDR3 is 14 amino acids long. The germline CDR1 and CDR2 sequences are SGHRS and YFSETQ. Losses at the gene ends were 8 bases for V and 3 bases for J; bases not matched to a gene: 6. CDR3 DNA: TGCGCCAGTCGTTCGGGACAGGGCTACAATGAGCAGTTCTTC. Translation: CASRSGQGYNEQFF.

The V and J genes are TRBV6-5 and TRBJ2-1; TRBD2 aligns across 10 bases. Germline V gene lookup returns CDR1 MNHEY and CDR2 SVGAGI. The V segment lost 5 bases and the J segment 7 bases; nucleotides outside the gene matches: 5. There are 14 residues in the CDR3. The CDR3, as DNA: TGTGCCAGCAGTCCAGCGGGAGGGAAGAATGAGCAGTTCTTC. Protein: CASSPAGGKNEQFF.